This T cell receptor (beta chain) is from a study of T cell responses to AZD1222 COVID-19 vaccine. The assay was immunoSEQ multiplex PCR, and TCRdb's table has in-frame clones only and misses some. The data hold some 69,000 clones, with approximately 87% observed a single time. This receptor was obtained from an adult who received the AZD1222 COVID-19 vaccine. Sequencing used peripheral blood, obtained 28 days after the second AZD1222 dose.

The CDR3 loop reads CASSKSNGNEQFF. The CDR3, as DNA: TGTGCCAGCAGCAAATCGAACGGCAATGAGCAGTTCTTC. This sequence joins TRBV21-1 and TRBJ2-1; TRBD2, the table's D call, was not compared with the DNA. TRBV21-1 is termed a pseudogene. The CDR3 runs 13 residues.